Each of the 27 T cell receptor beta chains below was sequenced from the same sample in a study of T cell repertoires in cytomegalovirus infection. From the reads, TCRdb called clonotypes with MiXCR, one entry per CDR3 protein. The table includes roughly 300,000 distinct CDR3 sequences, around 9.5% detected once. Sequenced: PBMCs. These TCRs come from a human donor in good health (CMV status not recorded). Some clones in this sample may be carry-over from other donors' samples.

This clonotype occurred many times. The chain carries TRBV7-9 and TRBJ1-3; D not resolved. CDR1 and CDR2 (germline): SEHNR, FQNEAQ (reference sequence). V gave up 1 base and J gave up 7 bases, with 8 bases separating them. This CDR3 is built from 13 residues. The DNA of the CDR3 is TGTGCCAGCAGCTTAGGTTCGGAGAACACCATATATTTT. Translated: CASSLGSENTIYF.

This clonotype was seen a few times. This chain joins TRBV6-5 and TRBJ2-4; TRBD2 matches 13 bases. The J segment lost 8 bases and the V segment lost 7 bases, leaving 14 bases of the junction unmatched. This CDR3 contains 17 residues. Germline V gives CDR1 MNHEY, CDR2 SVGAGI. The chain's CDR3 is CASTRGWTSGSSDIQYF. Here the CDR3 DNA reads TGTGCCAGCACCCGGGGGTGGACTAGCGGGAGTTCGGACATTCAGTACTTC.

In its sample, this clonotype was seen many times. This chain joins TRBV7-9 and TRBJ2-7; TRBD1 matches at 8 bases. V was clipped by 5 bases and J by 2 bases; unmatched bases: 8. Germline V CDR1 and CDR2: SEHNR, FQNEAQ (reference sequence). The CDR3 runs 15 residues. CDR3 in amino acids: CASSPGQGQAYEQYF. The CDR3 nucleotides are TGTGCCAGCAGCCCAGGACAGGGACAGGCCTACGAGCAGTACTTC.

This clonotype has at least ten counts. This chain links TRBV20-1 with TRBJ2-7; D is ambiguous. This CDR3 has 16 residues. The germline gives CDR1 DFQATT, CDR2 SNEGSKA (reference sequence). Trimming pared 0 bases from V and 1 base from J, leaving 16 bases between. The CDR3 DNA follows: TGCAGTGCTAGAGATATGTCGCGGCACATTTCCTACGAGCAGTACTTC. Translating it yields CSARDMSRHISYEQYF.

The chain carries TRBV27 and TRBJ1-2, with 9 bases identical to TRBD1. After removal of 6 bases from V and 3 bases from J, the junction contained 5 bases not matched to a gene. CDR3 size: 14 residues. Germline CDR1 MNHEY, CDR2 SMNVEV (reference sequence). The CDR3 bases are TGTGCCAGCAGAAAAGGACAGGGGTACTATGGCTACACCTTC. Its protein is CASRKGQGYYGYTF.

This clonotype showed up many times. The chain recombines TRBV7-9 with TRBJ2-2; D might be TRBD2 (5 bases). V lost 1 base, J lost 0 bases, and 15 bases lay in between. There are 18 residues in the CDR3. Germline CDR1 and CDR2: SEHNR and FQNEAQ (reference sequence). The CDR3 region has the DNA TGTGCCAGCAGCTTAGATTTCTGGCTAGCCTCGAACACCGGGGAGCTGTTTTTT. Translated, it gives CASSLDFWLASNTGELFF.

This clonotype occurred many times. The junction shows a germline mismatch at one end, possibly a read error. The V call is TRBV7-2, the J call TRBJ2-1; 8 bases are shared with TRBD2. Germline values: CDR1 SGHTA, CDR2 FQGNSA. The CDR3 totals 15 residues. CDR3 amino acids: CASNPRGGSHNEQFF. The CDR3, as DNA: TGTGCCAGCAACCCTCGGGGGGGCTCCCACAATGAGCAGTTCTTC.

This clonotype was observed a handful of times. The chain employs TRBV5-4 and TRBJ2-3; weak D call: TRBD2 (7 bases). Germline-derived CDR1 and CDR2 are SGHNT and YYREEE (reference sequence). Trimming shortened V by 0 bases and J by 0 bases, and 17 bases separated the two germline ends. CDR3 length: 18 residues. The CDR3 nucleotides read TGTGCCAGCAGCTTGGCAGGGAGGGGACACAAAAGCACAGATACGCAGTATTTT. It encodes CASSLAGRGHKSTDTQYF.

This clonotype was counted many times. The chain combines TRBV7-2 with TRBJ2-1; D remains unclear. This CDR3 comprises 16 residues. The germline V gene has CDR1 SGHTA and CDR2 FQGNSA. V was shortened by 5 bases and J by 4 bases, with 18 bases between the two germline ends. DNA for the CDR3: TGTGCCAGCAGCGACCTTGGTGGGTCTCCATACAATGAGCAGTTCTTC. It encodes CASSDLGGSPYNEQFF.

This clonotype was picked up many times. The V call is TRBV7-2, the J call TRBJ1-2; D is perhaps TRBD1 (5 bases). The germline CDR1 and CDR2 sequences are SGHTA and FQGNSA. This CDR3 has 16 residues. Trimming took off 1 base at V and 2 bases at J, with 14 bases between the two ends. CDR3: CASSLGGLGGNYGYTF. CDR3 in DNA: TGTGCCAGCAGCTTAGGCGGCCTCGGGGGAAACTATGGCTACACCTTC.

The V and J genes are TRBV27 and TRBJ2-1; 9 nucleotides line up with TRBD2. The CDR3 spans 16 residues. Losses at the gene ends were 2 bases for V and 9 bases for J; bases not matched to a gene: 11. In germline, CDR1 is MNHEY, CDR2 SMNVEV (reference sequence). CDR3: CASSLERAGGPGEQFF. The DNA of the CDR3 is TGTGCCAGCAGTTTAGAGAGGGCGGGAGGGCCGGGTGAGCAGTTCTTC.

This clonotype has ten or more counts. V is TRBV7-2 and J is TRBJ1-5; a possible D gene is TRBD1 (6 bases). The germline V and J ends were trimmed by 6 bases and 1 base, with 10 bases remaining between them. This CDR3 has 14 amino acids. Germline CDR1 reads SGHTA; CDR2 reads FQGNSA. CDR3 in amino acids: CASSYDRSNQPQHF. The CDR3 DNA reads TGTGCCAGCAGTTACGACAGGAGCAATCAGCCCCAGCATTTT.

This clonotype was counted many times. V is TRBV6-5 and J is TRBJ1-5; TRBD1 is a possible D gene (5 bases). Germline CDR1 is MNHEY and CDR2 is SVGAGI. V was cut by 2 bases and J by 0 bases, with 8 bases left in between. This CDR3 is built from 15 residues. The CDR3 protein is CASSYDSNSNQPQHF. The CDR3, as DNA: TGTGCCAGCAGTTACGACAGTAATAGCAATCAGCCCCAGCATTTT.

The CDR3 loop reads CASSTGLSNQPQHF. In DNA, the CDR3 is TGTGCCAGTAGTACCGGACTGAGCAATCAGCCCCAGCATTTT. V and J are TRBV19 and TRBJ1-5, with no clear D. The CDR3 is 14 amino acids. The germline gives CDR1 LNHDA, CDR2 SQIVND (reference sequence). V was cut by 4 bases and J by 1 base, with 8 bases left in between.

This clonotype was seen at least ten times. V and J are TRBV7-2 and TRBJ1-6, with D maybe TRBD1 (5 bases). V was shortened by 5 bases and J by 6 bases, with 17 bases between the two germline ends. The CDR3 is 16 residues long. Per the germline V gene, CDR1 is SGHTA and CDR2 is FQGNSA. CDR3 loop: CASSGRPGHLNSPLHF. In DNA form, the CDR3 reads TGTGCCAGCAGCGGGAGGCCCGGACACCTTAATTCACCCCTCCACTTT.

This chain joins TRBV12-3 or TRBV12-4 and TRBJ1-1, with D perhaps TRBD1 (5 bases). The V and J ends lost 7 bases and 3 bases respectively, with 12 bases between them. The CDR3 loop spans 13 amino acids. The CDR3 region is CASTRLGDTEAFF. The CDR3 DNA is TGTGCCAGCACCCGACTGGGGGACACTGAAGCTTTCTTT.

This clonotype has only a few counts. The genes are TRBV3-1 and TRBJ2-5, with D perhaps given as TRBD1 or TRBD2 (5 bases each). V lost 4 bases to trimming and J lost 5 bases, with 11 bases between them. Per the germline V gene, CDR1 is LGHDT and CDR2 is YNNKEL (reference sequence). There are 13 residues in the CDR3. In DNA, the CDR3 is TGTGCCAGCAGCCCCGGGACGTGGGAGACCCAGTACTTC. The encoded protein is CASSPGTWETQYF.

This clonotype was detected many times. The chain employs TRBV12-3 or TRBV12-4 and TRBJ1-6; D may be TRBD1 (6 bases). The CDR3 has 14 residues. Trimming removed 6 bases from V and 7 bases from J, with 13 bases in between. The CDR3 is CASRPSGANSPLHF. DNA for the CDR3: TGTGCCAGCAGACCCTCAGGGGCAAATTCACCCCTCCACTTT.

The chain uses TRBV20-1 and TRBJ1-3; D might be TRBD1 (5 bases). The CDR3 spans 13 residues. With 4 bases removed from V and 3 bases from J, the gap between germline ends came to 10 bases. Germline loops: CDR1 DFQATT, CDR2 SNEGSKA (reference sequence). CDR3 amino acids: CSATRVLGNTIYF. CDR3 coding DNA: TGCAGTGCTACCAGGGTTCTTGGAAACACCATATATTTT.

This clonotype appeared many times. The V call is TRBV6-6, the J call TRBJ2-1; D perhaps matches TRBD2 (7 bases). The CDR3 length is 16 residues. V was trimmed by 0 bases and J by 7 bases, leaving 16 bases between them. CDR1 is MNHNY and CDR2 is SVGAGI in the germline V gene (reference sequence). DNA of the CDR3: TGTGCCAGCAGTTACTCGAGGGGGGGACCGATTAATGAGCAGTTCTTC. Its protein is CASSYSRGGPINEQFF.

The chain couples TRBV19 to TRBJ2-3; the match to TRBD2 covers 10 bases. CDR3 length: 16 amino acids. Germline assignment: CDR1 LNHDA and CDR2 SQIVND (reference sequence). V shed 3 bases, J shed 5 bases, and the junction held 8 bases outside the gene matches. The CDR3 bases are TGTGCCAGTAGTATGGCTAGCGGGGGCTGGAGAGATACGCAGTATTTT. Residues: CASSMASGGWRDTQYF.

This rearrangement joins TRBV12-5 to TRBJ2-1; no firm D call. From germline, CDR1 is LGHNT and CDR2 FRNRAP. Trimming left V 6 bases short and J 8 bases short, with 11 bases between. The CDR3 consists of 12 residues. CDR3 in amino acids: CASGLGMYEQFF. The DNA of the CDR3 is TGTGCTAGTGGCCTAGGGATGTATGAGCAGTTCTTC.

The CDR3 DNA reads as TGTGCCAGCAGCCGGACTAGCGGGGGAGGGGGTACGCAGTATTTT. Translating gives CASSRTSGGGGTQYF. V usage is TRBV7-3 and J usage is TRBJ2-3, with 13 bases that match TRBD2. CDR1 and CDR2 (germline): SGHTA, FQGTGA. Trimming removed 5 bases from V and 8 bases from J; junction bases left unmatched: 7. This CDR3 comprises 15 residues.

This clonotype was detected many times. This chain uses TRBV6-1 with TRBJ1-6; D ambiguous. There are 15 residues in the CDR3. Per the germline V gene, CDR1 is MNHNS and CDR2 is SASEGT. V dropped 4 bases and J dropped 8 bases, with 15 bases sitting between them. The CDR3 nucleotides are TGTGCCAGCAGTGCCCGGCCAGGCAGCTATTCACCCCTCCACTTT. As protein: CASSARPGSYSPLHF.

This clonotype showed up just a few times. The chain has TRBV7-4 and TRBJ2-7; D not resolved. The CDR3 has 14 amino acids. Germline CDR1 and CDR2: SGHVT and SQSDAQ. Trimming took 3 bases from V and 0 from J, leaving 9 bases between them. The CDR3 is CASSFPSSSYEQYF. In DNA form, the CDR3 reads TGTGCCAGCAGCTTTCCCAGCAGCTCCTACGAGCAGTACTTC. Variable domain in full (rest from reference TRBV7-4 and TRBJ2-7): GAGVSQSPRYKVAKRGRDVALRCDSISGHVTLYWYRQTLGQGSEVLTYSQSDAQRDKSGRPSGRFSAERPERSVSTLKIQRTEQGDSAVYLCASSFPSSSYEQYFGPGTRLTVT.

The chain joins TRBV6-2 or TRBV6-3 to TRBJ1-5; unclear D gene. CDR3 size: 16 residues. Trimming took off 0 bases at V and 10 bases at J, with 19 bases between the two ends. The V gene's germline CDR1 is MNHEY and CDR2 SVGEGT. The CDR3 nucleotides are TGTGCCAGCAGTTACTCGTCGGTCAGGCCTGTTGGACCCCAGCATTTT. Encoded protein: CASSYSSVRPVGPQHF.

In this sample, this clonotype turned up many times. The V gene is TRBV7-2, the J gene TRBJ1-2; D perhaps matches TRBD1 (6 bases). The CDR3 spans 13 residues. V lost 6 bases and J lost 7, with 15 bases in between. Per germline, CDR1 SGHTA and CDR2 FQGNSA. For the CDR3, the DNA is TGTGCCAGCAGTCCATCCGGACAGTCTGGCTACACCTTC. Its translation is CASSPSGQSGYTF.